This T cell receptor beta chain is from a study of regulatory T cells in long-lasting Graves disease. CDR3 length: 19 amino acids. V trimming: 0 bases; J trimming: 2 bases; junction bases outside the gene matches: 12. Germline lookup yields CDR1 SNHLY and CDR2 FYNNEI. Researchers made TCR beta libraries by using iRepertoire HTBI primers and running Arm-PCR on CDR3 regions. TCRdb redid the calling of the multiplex PCR reads with MiXCR, one entry per CDR3 protein. The repertoire holds under 700,000 distinct CDR3 sequences, with about 16% as singletons. The time point is: newly diagnosed GD, antithyroid drugs for less than 3 months. PBMC RNA served as the TCR library source. This clonotype occurred many times. This sample was also put to use in a study of T cells in Graves' hyperthyroidism and ophthalmopathy.

The sample here was peripheral blood mononuclear cells (PBMCs), taken at new diagnosis, from a patient treated with antithyroid drugs. The chain recombines TRBV2 with TRBJ2-7; TRBD2 agrees at 11 bases. This clonotype was sampled from a woman aged 40 to 65 with Graves disease. The CDR3 region has the DNA TGTGCCAGCAGTGAAGCGCTTCGATCACTAGCGGGGGCTCCCTACGAGCAGTACTTC. Encoded protein: CASSEALRSLAGAPYEQYF.